Each of the 25 T cell receptor beta chains below was sequenced from the same sample in a study of blood T cell repertoires in COVID-19. Measured with immunoSEQ multiplex PCR; TCRdb has only the in-frame clones, and not every one. In the table there are 200,000 to 300,000 clones, 85% to 90% of which are singletons. The sequenced sample was PBMCs or T cells enriched from blood (not recorded which). All receptors come from a woman younger than 45 with acute COVID-19.

The chain has TRBV4-1 and TRBJ2-2; D gene uncertain. CDR3 length equals 15 residues. V was cut by 0 bases and J by 7 bases, with 12 bases left in between. The germline CDR1 and CDR2 sequences are MGHRA and YSYEKL. CDR3 in DNA: TGCGCCAGCAGCCAAGACCTCCTAGGTGTCGGGGAGCTGTTTTTT. This sequence encodes CASSQDLLGVGELFF.

The CDR3 spells CASSAQDSTVTEAFF. The CDR3, as DNA: TGTGCCAGCAGCGCCCAGGACAGTACCGTCACTGAAGCTTTCTTT. The chain recombines TRBV7-2 with TRBJ1-1, with D maybe TRBD1 (6 bases). Germline V gene data show CDR1 as SGHTA and CDR2 as FQGNSA. The length of the CDR3 is 15 residues. Trimming removed 5 bases at V and 4 bases at J, with 17 bases between.

CDR3 loop: CASSQGLAGRETQYF. The CDR3 DNA follows: TGTGCCAGCAGCCAAGGGCTAGCGGGTCGGGAGACCCAGTACTTC. V is TRBV14 and J is TRBJ2-5; 8 bases match TRBD2. The CDR3 is made up of 15 amino acids. V dropped 1 base and J dropped 5; count of bases not matched to a gene: 6. Germline CDR1 reads SGHDN; CDR2 reads FVKESK.

V and J are TRBV18 and TRBJ1-1; D ambiguous. The CDR3 covers 14 residues. V lost 0 bases and J lost 6, with 11 bases in between. Germline loops: CDR1 KGHSH, CDR2 LQKENI. CDR3 amino acids: CASSPPISVAEAFF. As DNA, the CDR3 is TGTGCCAGCTCACCACCTATCTCTGTCGCTGAAGCTTTCTTT.

The rearrangement uses TRBV29-1 and TRBJ1-1; 7 positions agree with TRBD1. There are 14 residues in the CDR3. V shed 0 bases and J 7 bases; nucleotides not matched to a gene: 8. In germline, CDR1 is SQVTM, CDR2 ANQGSEA. The CDR3 sequence: CSVEDRGKLGEAFF. CDR3 in DNA: TGCAGCGTTGAAGACAGGGGGAAGTTGGGTGAAGCTTTCTTT. The complete variable domain, with remaining parts taken from reference TRBV29-1 and TRBJ1-1, reads SAVISQKPSRDICQRGTSLTIQCQVDSQVTMMFWYRQQPGQSLTLIATANQGSEATYESGFVIDKFPISRPNLTFSTLTVSNMSPEDSSIYLCSVEDRGKLGEAFFGQGTRLTVV.

This sequence joins TRBV9 and TRBJ1-5, with TRBD1 as a possible D gene (5 bases). Trimming cost V 3 bases and J 0 bases, with 10 bases left between them. CDR1 and CDR2 from the germline V gene are SGDLS and YYNGEE. CDR3 length: 15 residues. Here the CDR3 reads CASSADSYSNQPQHF. DNA for the CDR3: TGTGCCAGCAGCGCTGACAGTTATAGCAATCAGCCCCAGCATTTT.

V and J are TRBV5-1 and TRBJ2-2; D is perhaps TRBD2 (6 bases). The germline gives CDR1 SGHRS, CDR2 YFSETQ. V dropped 4 bases and J dropped 6 bases, with 13 bases sitting between them. CDR3 size: 14 residues. As DNA, the CDR3 is TGCGCCAGCAGCCAGCTAGCGAGCCCCGGGGAGCTGTTTTTT. It is translated as CASSQLASPGELFF.

The J gene is TRBJ1-2, the V gene TRBV10-3; no reliable D call. Germline values: CDR1 ENHRY, CDR2 SYGVKD. This CDR3 spans 14 amino acids. Trimming left V 7 bases short and J 2 bases short, with 14 bases between. The CDR3 DNA reads as TGTGCCATCACCCGAGACCGGGAGAACTATGGCTACACCTTC. Translated, it gives CAITRDRENYGYTF.

The rearrangement uses TRBV10-3 and TRBJ2-2; TRBD1 might be the D (7 bases). The V end was cut by 7 bases, the J end by 3 bases, with 15 bases between. Germline V lookup: CDR1 ENHRY, CDR2 SYGVKD. This CDR3 spans 15 amino acids. CDR3 nucleotides: TGTGCCATCAACAGGGGCCCGGGGGACACCGGGGAGCTGTTTTTT. Protein product: CAINRGPGDTGELFF.

The CDR3 nucleotides read TGTGCCAGTAGTATAGTGTTTGGGGGGTCCGTGAACTATGGCTACACCTTC. Protein sequence: CASSIVFGGSVNYGYTF. This chain connects TRBV19 to TRBJ1-2; possible D gene TRBD1, 5 bases. V dropped 1 base and J dropped 2 bases, with 17 bases sitting between them. This CDR3 is 17 amino acids long. Germline V lookup: CDR1 LNHDA, CDR2 SQIVND (reference sequence).

This clone was seen once. This sequence joins TRBV7-9 and TRBJ2-3; 7 nucleotides match TRBD1. This CDR3 is 14 amino acids long. The trim removed 5 bases at V and 4 bases at J, leaving 6 bases unmatched. Germline assignment: CDR1 SEHNR and CDR2 FQNEAQ (reference sequence). The CDR3 sequence: CASSRTGEPDTQYF. CDR3 nucleotide sequence: TGTGCCAGCAGCCGTACAGGGGAGCCAGATACGCAGTATTTT.

The chain couples TRBV30 to TRBJ1-4; 7 bases agree with TRBD1. Germline CDR1 reads GTSNPN; CDR2 reads SVGIG (reference sequence). The CDR3 is 16 amino acids. V gave up 4 bases and J gave up 8 bases; unmatched junction bases: 16. The CDR3 region has the DNA TGTGCCTGGAAAACTTTTGGAGGGGGCGCTTTAGAAAAACTGTTTTTT. Protein sequence: CAWKTFGGGALEKLFF.

This sequence joins TRBV5-1 and TRBJ2-5; the D gene is possibly TRBD2 (7 bases). The CDR3 totals 14 residues. Trimming cost V 4 bases and J 3 bases, with 13 bases left between them. The germline CDR1 and CDR2 sequences are SGHRS and YFSETQ. The CDR3 is CASSPRGGEETQYF. As DNA, the CDR3 is TGCGCCAGCAGCCCGAGGGGGGGAGAAGAGACCCAGTACTTC. Complete variable domain (other parts from reference TRBV5-1 and TRBJ2-5): KAGVTQTPRYLIKTRGQQVTLSCSPISGHRSVSWYQQTPGQGLQFLFEYFSETQRNKGNFPGRFSGRQFSNSRSEMNVSTLELGDSALYLCASSPRGGEETQYFGPGTRLLVL.

The rearrangement joins TRBV6-5 to TRBJ1-4; D is perhaps TRBD1 (6 bases). The V gene's germline CDR1 is MNHEY and CDR2 SVGAGI. V shed 4 bases and J shed 8 bases, with 11 bases lying between them. The CDR3 covers 13 residues. DNA of the CDR3: TGTGCCAGCAGTTTTCGGACAGAAGAAAAACTGTTTTTT. This encodes CASSFRTEEKLFF.

The rearrangement links TRBV27 to TRBJ2-7, with a tentative D call TRBD2 (5 bases). This CDR3 spans 16 amino acids. The V end lost 6 bases, the J end lost 1 base, and 19 bases lay between the germline ends. CDR1 is MNHEY, CDR2 SMNVEV, per germline (reference sequence). In nucleotides, the CDR3 is TGTGCCAGCAGCCCTTTTATTGGGAGTGGATCCTACGAGCAGTACTTC. Its protein product is CASSPFIGSGSYEQYF.

This chain connects TRBV30 to TRBJ1-6, with a possible D match to TRBD1 (5 bases). The CDR3 contains 14 residues. V was pared by 4 bases and J by 7 bases, with 14 bases between. CDR1 and CDR2 (germline): GTSNPN, SVGIG (reference sequence). In DNA form, the CDR3 reads TGTGCCTGGATCCCTGGACACGGCAATTCACCCCTCCACTTT. Amino acid sequence: CAWIPGHGNSPLHF. The full variable domain, with the rest looked up from reference TRBV30 and TRBJ1-6, is SQTIHQWPATLVQPVGSPLSLECTVEGTSNPNLYWYRQAAGRGLQLLFYSVGIGQISSEVPQNLSASRPQDRQFILSSKKLLLSDSGFYLCAWIPGHGNSPLHFGNGTRLTVT.

The V call is TRBV7-2, the J call TRBJ2-1; 10 positions agree with TRBD2. The CDR3 has 16 residues. Germline V gene lookup returns CDR1 SGHTA and CDR2 FQGNSA. J gave up 0 bases and V 5 bases, and 4 bases lay outside the gene matches. The CDR3 reads CASSLTSGFSYNEQFF. The CDR3 nucleotides read TGTGCCAGCAGCCTGACTAGCGGGTTCTCCTACAATGAGCAGTTCTTC.

The rearrangement uses TRBV20-1 and TRBJ1-1; D unclear. V lost 3 bases and J 7 bases, leaving 12 bases between the germline ends. The CDR3 spans 12 residues. CDR1 is DFQATT, CDR2 SNEGSKA, per germline (reference sequence). The CDR3 DNA reads as TGCAGTGCTAGTGGTGGAACAGTTGAAGCTTTCTTT. This codes for CSASGGTVEAFF.

The chain employs TRBV18 and TRBJ2-1, with a possible D match to TRBD1 (5 bases). The V end was cut by 4 bases, the J end by 0 bases, with 7 bases between. The CDR3 consists of 14 residues. The germline V gene has CDR1 KGHSH and CDR2 LQKENI. Here the CDR3 reads CASSRTGSYNEQFF. CDR3 nucleotides: TGTGCCAGCTCACGTACAGGCTCCTACAATGAGCAGTTCTTC.

The J gene is TRBJ2-3, the V gene TRBV5-1, with TRBD2 identical over 8 bases. The CDR3 runs to 15 residues. The V segment lost 4 bases and the J segment 3 bases; nucleotides outside the gene matches: 7. Germline CDR1 reads SGHRS; CDR2 reads YFSETQ. The CDR3 sequence is CASSPRAGETDTQYF. The CDR3 DNA is TGCGCCAGCAGCCCTCGAGCGGGGGAAACAGATACGCAGTATTTT. The full variable domain, its missing parts supplied by reference TRBV5-1 and TRBJ2-3, is KAGVTQTPRYLIKTRGQQVTLSCSPISGHRSVSWYQQTPGQGLQFLFEYFSETQRNKGNFPGRFSGRQFSNSRSEMNVSTLELGDSALYLCASSPRAGETDTQYFGPGTRLTVL.

The rearrangement uses TRBV9 and TRBJ1-4, with 7 bases matching TRBD1. V trimming: 2 bases; J trimming: 5 bases; junction bases outside the gene matches: 6. CDR1 and CDR2 (germline): SGDLS, YYNGEE. CDR3 length equals 15 residues. The CDR3 bases are TGTGCCAGCAGCGTCGAGGGACAGAAAAATGAAAAACTGTTTTTT. Protein: CASSVEGQKNEKLFF.

The chain combines TRBV29-1 with TRBJ1-5; D is possibly TRBD1 (5 bases). Germline loops: CDR1 SQVTM, CDR2 ANQGSEA. The CDR3 is made up of 13 amino acids. The V gene lost 7 bases and the J gene lost 2 bases, with 12 bases spanning the gap. In nucleotides, the CDR3 is TGCAGCGCTCTTCTACAGGGCAATCAGCCCCAGCATTTT. Its protein is CSALLQGNQPQHF.

The chain has TRBV19 and TRBJ1-4, with 7 bases matching TRBD1. Trimming at V came to 4 bases and at J to 4 bases, leaving 3 bases not matched to a gene. The CDR3 totals 14 residues. CDR1 is LNHDA, CDR2 SQIVND, per germline (reference sequence). The CDR3 loop reads CASSTGTVNEKLFF. For the CDR3, the DNA is TGTGCCAGTAGTACCGGGACAGTTAATGAAAAACTGTTTTTT.

The CDR3 DNA sequence: TGTGCCAGCAGCTTGGCCACGGACAGCACTCTAAAAAAGCAGTACTTC. Encoded protein: CASSLATDSTLKKQYF. V and J are TRBV7-9 and TRBJ2-7, with D tentatively TRBD1 (6 bases). Germline V CDR1 and CDR2: SEHNR, FQNEAQ (reference sequence). This CDR3 comprises 16 residues. V was cut by 3 bases and J by 8 bases, with 23 bases left in between.

This chain connects TRBV3-1 (or the pseudogene TRBV3-2) to TRBJ2-3; 8 bases align to TRBD2. Germline values: CDR1 LGHDT, CDR2 YNNKEL (reference sequence). CDR3 length: 16 residues. V was pared by 0 bases and J by 1 base, with 3 bases of the junction left unmatched. The CDR3 sequence: CASSQERRGGTDTQYF. CDR3 sequence (DNA): TGTGCCAGCAGCCAAGAGCGGCGGGGGGGCACAGATACGCAGTATTTT.